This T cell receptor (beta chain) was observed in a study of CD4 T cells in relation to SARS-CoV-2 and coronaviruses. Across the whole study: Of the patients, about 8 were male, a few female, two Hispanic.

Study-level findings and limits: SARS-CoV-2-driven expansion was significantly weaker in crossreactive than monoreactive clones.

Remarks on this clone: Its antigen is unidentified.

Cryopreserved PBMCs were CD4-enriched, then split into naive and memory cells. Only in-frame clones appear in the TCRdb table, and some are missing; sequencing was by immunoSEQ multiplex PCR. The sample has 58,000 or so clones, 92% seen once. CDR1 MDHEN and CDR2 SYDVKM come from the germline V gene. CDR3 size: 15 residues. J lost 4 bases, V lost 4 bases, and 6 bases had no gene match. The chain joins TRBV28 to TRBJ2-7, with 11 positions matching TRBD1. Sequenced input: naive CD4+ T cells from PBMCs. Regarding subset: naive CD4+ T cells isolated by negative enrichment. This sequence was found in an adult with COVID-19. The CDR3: CASSSPGQGAYEQYF. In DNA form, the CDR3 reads TGTGCCAGCAGTTCGCCCGGACAGGGGGCTTACGAGCAGTACTTC.